This entry lists 23 T cell receptor beta chains sequenced from one sample in a study of blood T cell repertoires in COVID-19. Sequencing was performed with immunoSEQ multiplex PCR; in TCRdb, only in-frame clones are kept and a portion is missing. The sample carries tens of thousands of clones, 77% recorded once. The sample was peripheral blood. The receptors come from a man between 70 and 80 years old with active or convalescent COVID-19.

This clone has a single count. The chain carries TRBV6-6 and TRBJ1-5; D gene unclear. Trimming pared 6 bases from V and 7 bases from J, leaving 19 bases between. Germline CDR1 MNHNY, CDR2 SVGAGI (reference sequence). The CDR3 is 15 amino acids. The CDR3 DNA sequence: TGTGCCAGCAGCGCCTTGGACCCGGCGGGCCAGCCCCAGCATTTT. This sequence encodes CASSALDPAGQPQHF.

V usage is TRBV5-1 and J usage is TRBJ2-7, with D maybe TRBD2 (6 bases). With 6 bases removed from V and 5 bases from J, the gap between germline ends came to 18 bases. Per germline, CDR1 SGHRS and CDR2 YFSETQ. This CDR3 region has 14 residues. The CDR3 is CASTLGVGEDEQYF. CDR3 DNA: TGCGCCAGCACCCTGGGGGTCGGGGAGGACGAGCAGTACTTC.

V usage is TRBV2 and J usage is TRBJ1-4; no firm D call. From germline, CDR1 is SNHLY and CDR2 FYNNEI. The CDR3 loop spans 14 amino acids. V was shortened by 4 bases and J by 5 bases, with 11 bases between the two germline ends. The CDR3: CASSVDTGNEKLFF. In DNA, the CDR3 is TGTGCCAGCAGTGTTGACACTGGGAATGAAAAACTGTTTTTT.

This clone was observed once. This chain links TRBV14 with TRBJ2-7, with D possibly TRBD2 on 5 matching bases. Trimming stripped 6 bases from V and 0 bases from J, with 15 bases between. CDR3 length: 15 residues. The germline gives CDR1 SGHDN, CDR2 FVKESK. The CDR3 sequence is CASSLTRASSYEQYF. The CDR3 nucleotides read TGTGCCAGCAGTCTCACGCGGGCGAGCTCCTACGAGCAGTACTTC. Full variable domain (outside the CDR3, taken from reference TRBV14 and TRBJ2-7): EAGVTQFPSHSVIEKGQTVTLRCDPISGHDNLYWYRRVMGKEIKFLLHFVKESKQDESGMPNNRFLAERTGGTYSTLKVQPAELEDSGVYFCASSLTRASSYEQYFGPGTRLTVT.

This chain links TRBV7-3 with TRBJ1-2; D ambiguous. V was shortened by 0 bases and J by 5 bases, with 16 bases between the two germline ends. Germline loops: CDR1 SGHTA, CDR2 FQGTGA. CDR3 length: 16 amino acids. CDR3 DNA sequence: TGTGCCAGCAGCTTAACAGGCGGCAGATCCGAATATGGCTACACCTTC. Its translation: CASSLTGGRSEYGYTF.

The chain is built from TRBV27 and TRBJ1-2, with no clear D. Germline V gene lookup returns CDR1 MNHEY and CDR2 SMNVEV (reference sequence). There are 12 residues in the CDR3. V lost 4 bases and J 8 bases, leaving 11 bases between the germline ends. The CDR3 sequence: CASSSLPGGYTF. The CDR3 bases are TGTGCCAGCAGTTCCCTCCCCGGGGGCTACACCTTC.

CDR3 nucleotide sequence: TGTGCCTGGACCTCGTTGGGACAGGGAACGGACGAGCAGTACTTC. Translating it yields CAWTSLGQGTDEQYF. The rearrangement links TRBV30 to TRBJ2-7, with TRBD1 matching over 9 bases. Germline CDR1 and CDR2: GTSNPN and SVGIG (reference sequence). CDR3 size: 15 residues. The junction had 12 bases not matched to a gene; V was cut back by 4 bases and J by 5 bases. Full variable domain (rest looked up from reference TRBV30 and TRBJ2-7): SQTIHQWPATLVQPVGSPLSLECTVEGTSNPNLYWYRQAAGRGLQLLFYSVGIGQISSEVPQNLSASRPQDRQFILSSKKLLLSDSGFYLCAWTSLGQGTDEQYFGPGTRLTVT.

The genes are TRBV6-5 and TRBJ1-4; TRBD1 is a possible D gene (5 bases). Trimming shortened V by 6 bases and J by 7 bases, and 18 bases separated the two germline ends. Germline V gene lookup returns CDR1 MNHEY and CDR2 SVGAGI. The CDR3 has 15 amino acids. In nucleotides, the CDR3 is TGTGCCAGCAGCCCCGATGGGGGGGGAGGTGAAAAACTGTTTTTT. Amino acids: CASSPDGGGGEKLFF.

The rearrangement joins TRBV29-1 to TRBJ1-5; D possibly corresponds to TRBD1 (5 bases). The CDR3 sequence is 14 residues long. Germline assignment: CDR1 SQVTM and CDR2 ANQGSEA. Trimming removed 8 bases from V and 4 bases from J, with 18 bases in between. CDR3 residues: CSFNQGCGNQPQHF. In DNA form, the CDR3 reads TGCAGCTTTAACCAGGGATGTGGGAATCAGCCCCAGCATTTT. Combining the CDR3 with reference TRBV29-1 and TRBJ1-5 gives the whole variable domain SAVISQKPSRDICQRGTSLTIQCQVDSQVTMMFWYRQQPGQSLTLIATANQGSEATYESGFVIDKFPISRPNLTFSTLTVSNMSPEDSSIYLCSFNQGCGNQPQHFGDGTRLSIL.

This clone was detected once. V gene TRBV27 combines with J gene TRBJ2-1; D uncertain. This CDR3 region has 11 residues. V was shortened by 3 bases and J by 5 bases, with 2 bases between the two germline ends. Germline CDR1 MNHEY, CDR2 SMNVEV (reference sequence). The CDR3 here is CASSFDNEQFF. CDR3 nucleotide sequence: TGTGCCAGCAGTTTCGACAATGAGCAGTTCTTC.

This chain uses TRBV10-3 with TRBJ1-6; D is perhaps TRBD1 (5 bases). The CDR3 runs to 12 residues. CDR1 is ENHRY and CDR2 is SYGVKD in the germline V gene. The germline V and J ends were trimmed by 7 bases and 14 bases, with 15 bases remaining between them. The CDR3 DNA is TGTGCCATCAATAAAGGGGATCTGACCCTCCACTTT. Protein: CAINKGDLTLHF.

The J gene is TRBJ1-4, the V gene TRBV6-5; TRBD1 matches 8 bases. This CDR3 is 13 amino acids long. J gave up 15 bases and V 2 bases, and 8 bases lay outside the gene matches. The V gene's germline CDR1 is MNHEY and CDR2 SVGAGI. The CDR3 DNA is TGTGCCAGCAGTTACCAGGACAGGGCCCAGTTGTTTTTT. It encodes CASSYQDRAQLFF.

This clone was counted between two and nine times. CDR3 sequence: CASSLGGIGTQGTDTQYF. CDR3 in DNA: TGTGCCAGCAGCTTAGGTGGGATTGGGACTCAGGGTACAGATACGCAGTATTTT. The chain recombines TRBV11-3 with TRBJ2-3; a possible D gene is TRBD2 (6 bases). The CDR3 has 18 amino acids. Trimming removed 1 base at V and 3 bases at J, with 20 bases between. Germline CDR1 reads SGHNT; CDR2 reads YENEEA.

The CDR3 DNA is TGTGCCAGCAGCTTAGCGTCGGGTGGGTTTAGCGGGAGTGCCCGGGGTGAGCAGTTCTTC. It is translated as CASSLASGGFSGSARGEQFF. This chain connects TRBV7-8 to TRBJ2-1, with 9 bases aligning to TRBD2. Trimming removed 0 bases from V and 9 bases from J; junction bases left unmatched: 21. Germline V gene sequence: CDR1 SGHVS, CDR2 FQNEAQ. CDR3 size: 20 residues.

The chain recombines TRBV4-2 with TRBJ1-1, with 8 bases fitting TRBD1. Germline loops: CDR1 LGHNA, CDR2 YNFKEQ. CDR3 size: 15 residues. After removal of 3 bases from V and 0 bases from J, the junction contained 3 bases not matched to a gene. The CDR3 bases are TGTGCCAGCAGCCACCCGGACAGGGTGAACACTGAAGCTTTCTTT. Residues: CASSHPDRVNTEAFF.

The gene calls are TRBV7-2 and TRBJ1-2; 8 bases agree with TRBD1. The CDR3 extends over 13 amino acids. V lost 10 bases to trimming and J lost 4 bases; unmatched junction nucleotides: 8. Germline CDR1 reads SGHTA; CDR2 reads FQGNSA. This CDR3 reads CAITDRELYGYTF. Here the CDR3 DNA reads TGTGCCATAACGGACAGGGAGCTCTATGGCTACACCTTC.

CDR3 in amino acids: CASSSGQSNTGELFF. The CDR3 DNA reads as TGCGCCAGCAGCTCGGGACAGTCGAACACCGGGGAGCTGTTTTTT. The chain has TRBV5-1 and TRBJ2-2; 7 nucleotides line up with TRBD1. J lost 0 bases, V lost 3 bases, and 2 bases had no gene match. CDR1 is SGHRS and CDR2 is YFSETQ in the germline V gene. This CDR3 contains 15 residues.

The chain employs TRBV2 and TRBJ1-6, with a possible D match to TRBD1 (6 bases). The ends were cut back, 10 bases at V and 0 bases at J, with 10 bases in the middle. Germline CDR1 is SNHLY and CDR2 is FYNNEI. This CDR3 is 14 amino acids long. Here the CDR3 DNA reads TGTGCCACAGGACAGAGCTCCTATAATTCACCCCTCCACTTT. Translation: CATGQSSYNSPLHF.

This clone appeared a few times. This chain uses TRBV3-1 (or the pseudogene TRBV3-2) with TRBJ1-1, with no clear D. The length of the CDR3 is 12 residues. Germline CDR1 and CDR2: LGHDT and YNNKEL (reference sequence). Trimming cost V 1 base and J 6 bases, with 6 bases left between them. CDR3 protein: CASSQGAPEAFF. The DNA of the CDR3 is TGTGCCAGCAGCCAAGGGGCGCCTGAAGCTTTCTTT.

This clone has a handful of counts. This rearrangement joins TRBV29-1 to TRBJ1-1; no reliable D call. V lost 4 bases to trimming and J lost 4 bases, with 13 bases between them. The CDR3 covers 13 residues. Germline-derived CDR1 and CDR2 are SQVTM and ANQGSEA. The CDR3 loop reads CSVVIGLGTEAFF. As DNA, the CDR3 is TGCAGCGTTGTGATCGGGTTGGGCACTGAAGCTTTCTTT.

This chain connects TRBV7-2 to TRBJ2-4, with 10 bases identical to TRBD2. The V gene's germline CDR1 is SGHTA and CDR2 FQGNSA. This CDR3 has 15 residues. Losses at the gene ends were 4 bases for V and 5 bases for J; bases not matched to a gene: 5. In DNA, the CDR3 is TGTGCCAGCAGCTCTAGCGGGGGTCGGCAAAACATTCAGTACTTC. Amino acid sequence: CASSSSGGRQNIQYF.

CDR3 sequence: CASSGGQGILLREQYF. Written as DNA, the CDR3 is TGTGCCAGCAGCGGGGGACAGGGGATTTTATTGCGGGAGCAGTACTTC. The rearrangement uses TRBV5-5 and TRBJ2-7, with 10 bases lining up with TRBD1. Trimming cost V 4 bases and J 7 bases; bases outside gene matches: 14. The length of the CDR3 is 16 residues. Per germline, CDR1 SGHKS and CDR2 YYEKEE (reference sequence).

The genes are TRBV18 and TRBJ1-3; 10 bases agree with TRBD1. The V and J ends lost 8 bases and 3 bases, in that order; junction bases with no gene match: 4. The CDR3 totals 14 residues. CDR1 KGHSH and CDR2 LQKENI come from the germline V gene. In DNA form, the CDR3 reads TGTGCCAGCACCCGGACAGGGGGTGGAAACACCATATATTTT. It translates to CASTRTGGGNTIYF. Looking up the rest from reference TRBV18 and TRBJ1-3 gives the full variable domain: NAGVMQNPRHLVRRRGQEARLRCSPMKGHSHVYWYRQLPEEGLKFMVYLQKENIIDESGMPKERFSAEFPKEGPSILRIQQVVRGDSAAYFCASTRTGGGNTIYFGEGSWLTVV.